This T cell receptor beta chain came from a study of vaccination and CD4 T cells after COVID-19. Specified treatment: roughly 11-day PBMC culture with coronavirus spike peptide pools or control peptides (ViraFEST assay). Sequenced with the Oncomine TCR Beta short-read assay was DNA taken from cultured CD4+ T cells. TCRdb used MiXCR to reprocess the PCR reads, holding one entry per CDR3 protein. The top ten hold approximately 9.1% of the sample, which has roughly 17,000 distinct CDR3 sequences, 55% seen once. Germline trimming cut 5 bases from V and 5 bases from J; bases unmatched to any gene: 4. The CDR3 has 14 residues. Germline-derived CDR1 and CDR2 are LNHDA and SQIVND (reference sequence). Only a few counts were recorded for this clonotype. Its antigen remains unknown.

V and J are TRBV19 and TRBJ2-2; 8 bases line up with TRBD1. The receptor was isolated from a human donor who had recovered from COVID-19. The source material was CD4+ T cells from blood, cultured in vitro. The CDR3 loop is CASSWTGSTGELFF. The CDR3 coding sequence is TGTGCCAGTAGTTGGACAGGGAGTACCGGGGAGCTGTTTTTT.